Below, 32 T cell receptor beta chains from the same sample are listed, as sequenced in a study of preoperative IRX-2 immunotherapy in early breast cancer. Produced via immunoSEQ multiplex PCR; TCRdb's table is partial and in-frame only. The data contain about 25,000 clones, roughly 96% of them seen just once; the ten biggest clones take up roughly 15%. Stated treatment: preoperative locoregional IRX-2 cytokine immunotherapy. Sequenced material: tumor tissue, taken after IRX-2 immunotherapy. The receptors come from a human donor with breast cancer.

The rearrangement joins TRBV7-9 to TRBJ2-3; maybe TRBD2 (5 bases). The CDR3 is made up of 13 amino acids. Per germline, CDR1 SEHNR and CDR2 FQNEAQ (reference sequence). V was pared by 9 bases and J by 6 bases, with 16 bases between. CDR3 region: CASLPTSRDTQYF. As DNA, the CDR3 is TGTGCCAGTCTCCCTACTAGTCGGGATACGCAGTATTTT.

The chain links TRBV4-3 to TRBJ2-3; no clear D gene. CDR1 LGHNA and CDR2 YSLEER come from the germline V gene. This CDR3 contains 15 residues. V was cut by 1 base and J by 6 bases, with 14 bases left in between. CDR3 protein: CASSQATGSRDTQYF. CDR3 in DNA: TGCGCCAGCAGCCAAGCCACTGGGTCTAGGGATACGCAGTATTTT.

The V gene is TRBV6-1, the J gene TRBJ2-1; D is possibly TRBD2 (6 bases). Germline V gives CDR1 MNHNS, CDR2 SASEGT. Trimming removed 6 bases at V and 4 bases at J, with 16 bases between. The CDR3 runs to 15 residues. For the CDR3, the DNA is TGTGCCAGCAGCCCGACTAGAGGGACTTACAATGAGCAGTTCTTC. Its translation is CASSPTRGTYNEQFF.

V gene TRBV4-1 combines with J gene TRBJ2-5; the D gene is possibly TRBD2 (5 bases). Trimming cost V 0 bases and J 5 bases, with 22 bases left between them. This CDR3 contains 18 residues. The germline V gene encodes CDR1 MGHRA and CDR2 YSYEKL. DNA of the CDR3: TGCGCCAGCAGCCAAGAATTTAGTAACCTACCTTGGGAGGAGACCCAGTACTTC. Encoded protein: CASSQEFSNLPWEETQYF.

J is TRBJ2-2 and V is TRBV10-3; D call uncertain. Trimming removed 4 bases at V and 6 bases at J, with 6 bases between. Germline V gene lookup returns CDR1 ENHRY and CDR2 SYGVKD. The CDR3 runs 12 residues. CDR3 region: CAISVVPGELFF. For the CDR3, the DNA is TGTGCCATCAGTGTGGTGCCCGGGGAGCTGTTTTTT.

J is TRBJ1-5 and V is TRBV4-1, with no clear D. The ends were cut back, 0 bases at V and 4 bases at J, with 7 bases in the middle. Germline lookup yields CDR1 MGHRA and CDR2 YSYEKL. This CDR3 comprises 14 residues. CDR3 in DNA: TGCGCCAGCAGCCAAGATAATTCAAATCAGCCCCAGCATTTT. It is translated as CASSQDNSNQPQHF.

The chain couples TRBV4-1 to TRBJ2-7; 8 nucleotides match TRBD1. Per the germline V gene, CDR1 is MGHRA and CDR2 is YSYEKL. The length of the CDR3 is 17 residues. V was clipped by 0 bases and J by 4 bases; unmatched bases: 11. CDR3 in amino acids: CASSQDPLGQGNYEQYF. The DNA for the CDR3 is TGCGCCAGCAGCCAAGATCCCCTTGGACAGGGAAATTACGAGCAGTACTTC.

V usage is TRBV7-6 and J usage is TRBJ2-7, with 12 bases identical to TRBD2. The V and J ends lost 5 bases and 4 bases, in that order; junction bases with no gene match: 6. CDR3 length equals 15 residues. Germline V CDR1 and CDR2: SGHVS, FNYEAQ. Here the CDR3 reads CASSGRLAGVYEQYF. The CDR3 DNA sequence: TGTGCCAGCAGCGGTCGACTAGCGGGAGTGTACGAGCAGTACTTC. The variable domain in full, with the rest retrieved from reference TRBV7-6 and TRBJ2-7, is GAGVSQSPRYKVTKRGQDVALRCDPISGHVSLYWYRQALGQGPEFLTYFNYEAQQDKSGLPNDRFSAERPEGSISTLTIQRTEQRDSAMYRCASSGRLAGVYEQYFGPGTRLTVT.

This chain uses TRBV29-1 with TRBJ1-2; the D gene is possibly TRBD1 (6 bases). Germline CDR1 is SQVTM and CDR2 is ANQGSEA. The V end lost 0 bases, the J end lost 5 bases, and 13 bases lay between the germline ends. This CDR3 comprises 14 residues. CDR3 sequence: CSVEDQSRGYGYTF. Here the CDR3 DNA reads TGCAGCGTTGAAGATCAAAGCAGGGGATATGGCTACACCTTC.

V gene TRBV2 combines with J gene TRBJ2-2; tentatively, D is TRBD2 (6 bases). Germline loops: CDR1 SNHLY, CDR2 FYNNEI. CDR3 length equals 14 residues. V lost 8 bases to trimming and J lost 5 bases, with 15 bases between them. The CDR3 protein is CASSRDGGTGELFF. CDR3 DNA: TGTGCCAGCTCAAGGGACGGAGGGACCGGGGAGCTGTTTTTT.

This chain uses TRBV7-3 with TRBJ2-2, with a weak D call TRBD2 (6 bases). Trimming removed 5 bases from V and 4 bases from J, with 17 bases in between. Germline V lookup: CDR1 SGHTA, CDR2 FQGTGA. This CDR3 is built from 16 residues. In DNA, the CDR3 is TGTGCCAGCAGCCTCCAGAGAGGGAGGATCACCGGGGAGCTGTTTTTT. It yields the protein CASSLQRGRITGELFF.

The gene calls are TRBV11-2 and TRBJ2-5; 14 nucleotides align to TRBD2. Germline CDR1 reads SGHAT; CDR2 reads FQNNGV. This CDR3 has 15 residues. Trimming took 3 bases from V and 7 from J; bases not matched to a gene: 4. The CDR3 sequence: CASSFGLAGGGTQYF. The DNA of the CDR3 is TGTGCCAGCAGCTTTGGACTAGCGGGGGGAGGGACCCAGTACTTC.

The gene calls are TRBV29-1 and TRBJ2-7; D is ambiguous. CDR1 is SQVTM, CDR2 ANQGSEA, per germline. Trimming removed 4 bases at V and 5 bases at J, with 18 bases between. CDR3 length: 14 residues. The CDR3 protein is CSVVRPLGKNEQYF. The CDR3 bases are TGCAGCGTTGTGCGACCCCTCGGCAAAAACGAGCAGTACTTC.

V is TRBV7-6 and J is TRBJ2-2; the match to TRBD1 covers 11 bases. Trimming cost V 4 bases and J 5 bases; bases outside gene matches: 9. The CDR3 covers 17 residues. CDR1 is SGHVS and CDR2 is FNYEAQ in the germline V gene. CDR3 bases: TGTGCCAGCAGCTCAGCCCCCGGGACAGGGGGTACCGGGGAGCTGTTTTTT. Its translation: CASSSAPGTGGTGELFF.

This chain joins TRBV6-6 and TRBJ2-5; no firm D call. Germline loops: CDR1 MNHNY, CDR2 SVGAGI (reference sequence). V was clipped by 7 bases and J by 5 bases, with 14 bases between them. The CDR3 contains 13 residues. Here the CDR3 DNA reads TGTGCCAGCACCCTCGTCCCCCTGGAGACCCAGTACTTC. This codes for CASTLVPLETQYF.

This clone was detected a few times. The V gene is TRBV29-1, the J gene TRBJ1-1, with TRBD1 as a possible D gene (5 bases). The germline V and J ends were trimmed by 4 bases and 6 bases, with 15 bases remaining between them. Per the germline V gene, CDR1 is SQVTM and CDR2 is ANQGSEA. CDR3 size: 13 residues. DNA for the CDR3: TGCAGCGTTGGGCCAGGGCGGTCCGCTGAAGCTTTCTTT. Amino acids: CSVGPGRSAEAFF.

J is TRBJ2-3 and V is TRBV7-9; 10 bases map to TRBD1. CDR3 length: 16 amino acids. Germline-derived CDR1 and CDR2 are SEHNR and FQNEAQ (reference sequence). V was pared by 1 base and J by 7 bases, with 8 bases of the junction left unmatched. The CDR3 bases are TGTGCCAGCAGCTTAGATCCGGGACAGGGGTTATATACGCAGTATTTT. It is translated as CASSLDPGQGLYTQYF.

This chain's CDR3 is CASSQDLSGAGSGANVLTF. The CDR3 coding sequence is TGCGCCAGCAGCCAAGATTTGAGTGGGGCAGGCTCTGGGGCCAACGTCCTGACTTTC. V usage is TRBV4-1 and J usage is TRBJ2-6; a weak D match, TRBD1 (5 bases). Deletions cut 0 bases from V and 0 bases from J, with 15 bases between. The germline CDR1 and CDR2 sequences are MGHRA and YSYEKL. This CDR3 has 19 residues.

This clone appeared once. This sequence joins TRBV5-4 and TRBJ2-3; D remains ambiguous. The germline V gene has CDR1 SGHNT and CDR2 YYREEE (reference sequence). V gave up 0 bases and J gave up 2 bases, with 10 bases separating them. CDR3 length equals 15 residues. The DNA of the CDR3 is TGTGCCAGCAGCTTGGGCTCTACCAACACAGATACGCAGTATTTT. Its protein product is CASSLGSTNTDTQYF.

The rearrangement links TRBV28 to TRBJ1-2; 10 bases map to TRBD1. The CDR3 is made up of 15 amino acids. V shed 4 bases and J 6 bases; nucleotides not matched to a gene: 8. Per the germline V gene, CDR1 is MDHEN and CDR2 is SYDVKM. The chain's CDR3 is CASSSRDRGFDGYTF. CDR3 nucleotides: TGTGCCAGCAGTTCCAGGGACAGGGGTTTCGATGGCTACACCTTC.

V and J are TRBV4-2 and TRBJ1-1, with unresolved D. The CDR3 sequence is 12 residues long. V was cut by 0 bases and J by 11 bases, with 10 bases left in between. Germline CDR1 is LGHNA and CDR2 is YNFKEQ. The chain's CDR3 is CASSQDMGQAFF. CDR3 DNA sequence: TGTGCCAGCAGCCAAGATATGGGCCAGGCTTTCTTT.

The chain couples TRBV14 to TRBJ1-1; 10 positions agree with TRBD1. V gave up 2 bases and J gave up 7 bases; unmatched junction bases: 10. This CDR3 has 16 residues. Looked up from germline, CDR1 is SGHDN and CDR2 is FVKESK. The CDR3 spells CASSQFRDRGRGEAFF. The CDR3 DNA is TGTGCCAGCAGCCAATTCCGGGACAGGGGCCGAGGTGAAGCTTTCTTT.

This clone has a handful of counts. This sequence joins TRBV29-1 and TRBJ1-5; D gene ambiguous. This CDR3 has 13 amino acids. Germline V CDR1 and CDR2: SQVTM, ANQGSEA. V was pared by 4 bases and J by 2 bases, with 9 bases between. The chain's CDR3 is CSVGRGRNQPQHF. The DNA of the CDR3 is TGCAGCGTTGGGCGCGGGCGCAATCAGCCCCAGCATTTT.

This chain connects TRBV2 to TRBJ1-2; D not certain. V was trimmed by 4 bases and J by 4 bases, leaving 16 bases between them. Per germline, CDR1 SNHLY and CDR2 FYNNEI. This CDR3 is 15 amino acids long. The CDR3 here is CASSAPVARGYGYTF. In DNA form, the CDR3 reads TGTGCCAGCAGTGCCCCAGTTGCCCGGGGCTATGGCTACACCTTC.

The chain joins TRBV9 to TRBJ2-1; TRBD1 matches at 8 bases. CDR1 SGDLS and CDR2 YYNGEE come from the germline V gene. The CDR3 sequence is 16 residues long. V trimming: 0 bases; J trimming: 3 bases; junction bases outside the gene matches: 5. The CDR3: CASSVARQGFYNEQFF. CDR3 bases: TGTGCCAGCAGCGTAGCCCGACAGGGGTTCTACAATGAGCAGTTCTTC.

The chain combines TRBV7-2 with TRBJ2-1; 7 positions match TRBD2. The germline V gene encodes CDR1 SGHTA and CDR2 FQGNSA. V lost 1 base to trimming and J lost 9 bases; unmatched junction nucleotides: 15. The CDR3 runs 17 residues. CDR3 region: CASSLVRAGTRASEQFF. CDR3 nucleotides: TGTGCCAGCAGCTTAGTCCGAGCGGGAACTCGAGCAAGTGAGCAGTTCTTC.

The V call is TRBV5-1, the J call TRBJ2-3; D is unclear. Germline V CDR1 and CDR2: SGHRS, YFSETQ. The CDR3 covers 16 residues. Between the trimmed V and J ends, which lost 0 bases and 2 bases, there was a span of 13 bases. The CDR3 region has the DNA TGCGCCAGCAGCTTGGTTCGCGGTCCCAACACAGATACGCAGTATTTT. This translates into CASSLVRGPNTDTQYF.

The DNA of the CDR3 is TGTGCCAGCAGCTTAGAAGGGGGTGTCTATCAGCCCCAGCATTTT. Amino acids: CASSLEGGVYQPQHF. The chain links TRBV11-2 to TRBJ1-5, with D perhaps matching TRBD1 (6 bases). Trimming stripped 0 bases from V and 5 bases from J, with 11 bases between. The CDR3 spans 15 residues. Germline assignment: CDR1 SGHAT and CDR2 FQNNGV.

Here the CDR3 reads CASSQVTQGNEQFF. The CDR3 coding sequence is TGCGCCAGCAGCCAAGTAACGCAGGGCAATGAGCAGTTCTTC. This sequence joins TRBV4-1 and TRBJ2-1; possible D gene TRBD1, 5 bases. The V gene's germline CDR1 is MGHRA and CDR2 YSYEKL. V gave up 1 base and J gave up 6 bases, with 10 bases separating them. This CDR3 has 14 amino acids.

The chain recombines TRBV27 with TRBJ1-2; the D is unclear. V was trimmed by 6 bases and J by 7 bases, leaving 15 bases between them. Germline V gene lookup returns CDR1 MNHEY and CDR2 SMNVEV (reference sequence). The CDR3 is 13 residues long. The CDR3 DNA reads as TGTGCCAGCAGATTCAACAGTGAACCTGGCTACACCTTC. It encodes CASRFNSEPGYTF.

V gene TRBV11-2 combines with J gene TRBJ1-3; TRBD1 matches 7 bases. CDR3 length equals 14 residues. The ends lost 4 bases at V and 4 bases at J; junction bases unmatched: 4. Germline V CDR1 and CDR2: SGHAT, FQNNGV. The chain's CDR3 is CASSSGQSGNTIYF. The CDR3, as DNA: TGTGCCAGCAGCTCGGGACAGTCCGGAAACACCATATATTTT.

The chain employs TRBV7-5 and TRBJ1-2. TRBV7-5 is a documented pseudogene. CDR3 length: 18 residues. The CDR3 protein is CARSLSPGPRAGGYGYTF. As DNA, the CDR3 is TGTGCCAGAAGCTTATCCCCGGGACCGAGGGCCGGGGGCTATGGCTACACCTTC.